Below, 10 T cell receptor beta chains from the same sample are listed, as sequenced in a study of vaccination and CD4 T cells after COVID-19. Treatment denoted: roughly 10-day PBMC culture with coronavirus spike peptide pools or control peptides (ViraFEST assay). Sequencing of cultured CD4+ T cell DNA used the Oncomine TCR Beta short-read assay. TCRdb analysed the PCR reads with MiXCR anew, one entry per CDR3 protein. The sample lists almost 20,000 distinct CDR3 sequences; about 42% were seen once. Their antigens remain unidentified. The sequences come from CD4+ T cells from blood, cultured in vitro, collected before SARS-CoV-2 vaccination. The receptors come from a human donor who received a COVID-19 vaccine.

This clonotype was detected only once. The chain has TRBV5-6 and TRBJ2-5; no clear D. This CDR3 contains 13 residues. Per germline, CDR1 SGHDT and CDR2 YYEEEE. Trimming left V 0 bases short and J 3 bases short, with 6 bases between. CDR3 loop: CASSLGQEETQYF. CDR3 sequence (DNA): TGTGCCAGCAGCTTGGGACAAGAAGAGACCCAGTACTTC.

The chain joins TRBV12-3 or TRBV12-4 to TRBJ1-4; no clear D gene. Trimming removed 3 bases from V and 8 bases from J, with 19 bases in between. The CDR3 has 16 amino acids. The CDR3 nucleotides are TGTGCCAGCAGTTTGGGAAATAGGGAGGGAAGGGAAAAACTGTTTTTT. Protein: CASSLGNREGREKLFF.

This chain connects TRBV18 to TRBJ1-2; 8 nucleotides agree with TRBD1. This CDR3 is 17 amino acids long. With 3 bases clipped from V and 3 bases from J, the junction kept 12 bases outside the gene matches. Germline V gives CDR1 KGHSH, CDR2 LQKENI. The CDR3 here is CASSPTRAQGAHYGYTF. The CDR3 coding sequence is TGTGCCAGCTCACCGACCCGCGCTCAGGGGGCACACTATGGCTACACCTTC.

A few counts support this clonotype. DNA of the CDR3: TGTGCCAGTAGTATGCTGGACGCGGGGACCCAGTACTTC. Its translation: CASSMLDAGTQYF. V usage is TRBV19 and J usage is TRBJ2-5, with a possible D match to TRBD2 (5 bases). CDR3 length: 13 amino acids. Germline V gives CDR1 LNHDA, CDR2 SQIVND (reference sequence). Between the trimmed V and J ends, which lost 3 bases and 7 bases, there was a span of 12 bases.

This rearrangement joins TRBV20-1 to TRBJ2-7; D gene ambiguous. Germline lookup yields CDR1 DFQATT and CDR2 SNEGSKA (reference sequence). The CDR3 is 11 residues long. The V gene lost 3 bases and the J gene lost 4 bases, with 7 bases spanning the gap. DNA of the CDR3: TGCAGTGCTAGTGGGCAGTACGAGCAGTACTTC. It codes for CSASGQYEQYF.

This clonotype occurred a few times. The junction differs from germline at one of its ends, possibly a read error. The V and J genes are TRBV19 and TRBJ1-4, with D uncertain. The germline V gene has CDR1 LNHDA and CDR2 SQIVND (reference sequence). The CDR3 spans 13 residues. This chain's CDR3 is CASSTGGNEKLFF. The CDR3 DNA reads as TGTGCCAGTAGTACTGGCGGTAATGAAAAATTGTTTTTT. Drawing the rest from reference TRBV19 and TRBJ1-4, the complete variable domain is DGGITQSPKYLFRKEGQNVTLSCEQNLNHDAMYWYRQDPGQGLRLIYYSQIVNDFQKGDIAEGYSVSREKKESFPLTVTSAQKNPTAFYLCASSTGGNEKLFFGSGTQLSVL.

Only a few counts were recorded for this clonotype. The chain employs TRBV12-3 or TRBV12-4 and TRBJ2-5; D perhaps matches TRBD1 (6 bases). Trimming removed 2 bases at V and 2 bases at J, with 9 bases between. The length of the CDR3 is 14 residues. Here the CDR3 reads CASSLIGQQETQYF. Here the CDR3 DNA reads TGTGCCAGCAGTTTAATAGGACAGCAAGAGACCCAGTACTTC.

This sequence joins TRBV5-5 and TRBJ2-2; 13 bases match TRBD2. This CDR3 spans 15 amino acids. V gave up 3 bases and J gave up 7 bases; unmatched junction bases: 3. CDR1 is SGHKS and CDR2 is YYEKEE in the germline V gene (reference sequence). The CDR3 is CASSWGTSGDGELFF. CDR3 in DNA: TGTGCCAGCAGCTGGGGGACTAGCGGGGACGGGGAGCTGTTTTTT.

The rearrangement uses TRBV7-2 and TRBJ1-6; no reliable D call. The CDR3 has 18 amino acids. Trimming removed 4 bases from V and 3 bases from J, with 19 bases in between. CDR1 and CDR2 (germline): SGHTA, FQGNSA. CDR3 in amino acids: CASSSRPRNDFYNSPLHF. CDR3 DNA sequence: TGTGCCAGCAGCTCCCGACCACGCAACGACTTCTATAATTCACCCCTCCACTTT.

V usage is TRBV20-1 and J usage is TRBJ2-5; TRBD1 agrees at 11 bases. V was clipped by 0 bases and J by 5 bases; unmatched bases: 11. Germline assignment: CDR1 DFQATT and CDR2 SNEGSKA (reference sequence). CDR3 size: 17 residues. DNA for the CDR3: TGCAGTGCTAGAGATCGGTTCAGGACAGGGGGCGCCGAGACCCAGTACTTC. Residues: CSARDRFRTGGAETQYF.